This T cell receptor beta chain is drawn from a study of blood T cell repertoires in COVID-19. This clone was seen more than once but under ten times. Method: immunoSEQ multiplex PCR; TCRdb's copy keeps in-frame clones and lacks some. The sample shows 150,000 to 200,000 clones, roughly nine tenths of them seen only once. The origin of this receptor is a woman aged 55-69 years with COVID-19, enrolled during active disease. The sample comprised peripheral blood.

The DNA of the CDR3 is TGCGCCAAAACCGGGACAGCAACTAATGAAAAACTGTTTTTT. Translated, it gives CAKTGTATNEKLFF. The V call is TRBV4-3, the J call TRBJ1-4; 7 nucleotides line up with TRBD1. Germline V gives CDR1 LGHNA, CDR2 YSLEER. Trimming removed 10 bases from V and 0 bases from J; junction bases left unmatched: 5. CDR3 length: 14 residues.